The following is a T cell receptor (beta chain) sequence with its context. The data belong to a study of T cells after yellow fever vaccination. V shed 1 base and J shed 3 bases, with 15 bases lying between them. The CDR3 length is 16 residues. Per germline, CDR1 MGHRA and CDR2 YSYEKL. They built TCR cDNA with 5'RACE template switching, a step that put in a universal primer site and UMIs. TCRdb called the 5' RACE reads again in MiXCR, with one record for every CDR3 protein. The sample records 300,000 to 350,000 distinct CDR3 sequences, 3.5% to 4.5% being singletons. The rearrangement links TRBV4-1 to TRBJ1-1, with D perhaps matching TRBD1 (5 bases). The TCR sequence derives from a man aged 18 to 29 who received the YFV17D yellow fever vaccine. The source was PBMCs, collected 15 days after the yellow fever booster vaccination. The CDR3 sequence: CASSQGVGGVDTEAFF. DNA for the CDR3: TGCGCCAGCAGCCAAGGGGTCGGAGGGGTGGACACTGAAGCTTTCTTT.